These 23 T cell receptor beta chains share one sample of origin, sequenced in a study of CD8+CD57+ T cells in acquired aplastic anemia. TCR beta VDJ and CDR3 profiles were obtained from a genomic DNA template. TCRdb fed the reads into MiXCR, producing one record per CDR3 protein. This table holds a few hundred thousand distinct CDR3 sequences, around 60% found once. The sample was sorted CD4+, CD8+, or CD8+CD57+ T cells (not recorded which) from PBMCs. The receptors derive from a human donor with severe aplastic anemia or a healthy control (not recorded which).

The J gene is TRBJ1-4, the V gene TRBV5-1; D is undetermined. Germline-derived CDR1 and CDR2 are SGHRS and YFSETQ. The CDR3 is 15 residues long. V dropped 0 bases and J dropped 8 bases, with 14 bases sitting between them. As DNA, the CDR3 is TGCGCCAGCAGCTTGGACGGCGTTTTTGGGGAAAAACTGTTTTTT. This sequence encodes CASSLDGVFGEKLFF.

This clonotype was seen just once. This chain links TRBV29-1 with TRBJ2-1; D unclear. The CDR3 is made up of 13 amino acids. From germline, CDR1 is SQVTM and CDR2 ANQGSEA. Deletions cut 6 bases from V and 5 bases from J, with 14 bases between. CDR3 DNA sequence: TGCAGCGTGCCCCGCGGTCCCGACAATGAGCAGTTCTTC. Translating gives CSVPRGPDNEQFF.

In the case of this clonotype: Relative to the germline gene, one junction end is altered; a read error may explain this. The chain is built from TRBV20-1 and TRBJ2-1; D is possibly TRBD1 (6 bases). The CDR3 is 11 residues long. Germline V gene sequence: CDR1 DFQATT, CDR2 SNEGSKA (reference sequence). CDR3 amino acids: CSAARQVLRLF. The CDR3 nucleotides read TGCAGTGCCGCCCGACAGGTCCTACGACTCTTC.

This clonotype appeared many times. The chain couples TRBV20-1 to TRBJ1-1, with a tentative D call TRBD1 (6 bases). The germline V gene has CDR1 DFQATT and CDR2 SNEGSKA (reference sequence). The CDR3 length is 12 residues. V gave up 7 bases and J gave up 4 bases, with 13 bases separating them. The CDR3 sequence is CSVGGPSTEAFF. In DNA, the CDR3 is TGCAGTGTTGGGGGGCCCAGCACTGAAGCTTTCTTT.

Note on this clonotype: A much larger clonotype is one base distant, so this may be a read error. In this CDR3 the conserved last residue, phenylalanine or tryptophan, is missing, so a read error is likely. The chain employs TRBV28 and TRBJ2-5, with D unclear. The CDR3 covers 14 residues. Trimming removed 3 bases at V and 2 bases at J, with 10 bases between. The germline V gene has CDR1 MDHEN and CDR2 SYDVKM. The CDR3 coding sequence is TGTGCCAGCAGTTTCAGTGGTCTTCAAGAGACCCAGTACTCC. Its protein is CASSFSGLQETQYS.

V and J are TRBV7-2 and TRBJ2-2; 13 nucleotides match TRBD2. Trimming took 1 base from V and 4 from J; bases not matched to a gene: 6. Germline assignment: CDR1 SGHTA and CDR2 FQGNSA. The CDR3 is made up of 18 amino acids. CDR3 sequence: CASSLGRRLAGGTGELFF. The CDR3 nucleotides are TGTGCCAGCAGCTTAGGTCGTCGACTAGCGGGGGGCACCGGGGAGCTGTTTTTT.

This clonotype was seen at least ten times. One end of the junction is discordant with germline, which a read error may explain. The CDR3 DNA reads TGTGCCATCAGTGAGAGGTCAGGGGCCTACGAGCAGTGCTTC. The encoded protein is CAISERSGAYEQCF. The chain carries TRBV10-3 and TRBJ2-7; tentatively, D is TRBD1 (6 bases). CDR3 length: 14 amino acids. Per germline, CDR1 ENHRY and CDR2 SYGVKD.

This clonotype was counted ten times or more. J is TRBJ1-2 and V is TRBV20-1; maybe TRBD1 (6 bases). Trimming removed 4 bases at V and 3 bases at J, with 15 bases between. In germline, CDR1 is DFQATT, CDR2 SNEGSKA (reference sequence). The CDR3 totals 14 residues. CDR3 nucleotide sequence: TGCAGTGCTACCCCGGACAGCAGGCACTATGGCTACACCTTC. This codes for CSATPDSRHYGYTF.

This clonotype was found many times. CDR3 DNA: TGTGCCAGCAGTCCATCCCCAGGGTACGAGCAGTACTTC. The encoded protein is CASSPSPGYEQYF. This chain links TRBV7-2 with TRBJ2-7; D might be TRBD1 (5 bases). Germline CDR1 is SGHTA and CDR2 is FQGNSA. Trimming cost V 6 bases and J 4 bases, with 13 bases left between them. The CDR3 contains 13 residues.

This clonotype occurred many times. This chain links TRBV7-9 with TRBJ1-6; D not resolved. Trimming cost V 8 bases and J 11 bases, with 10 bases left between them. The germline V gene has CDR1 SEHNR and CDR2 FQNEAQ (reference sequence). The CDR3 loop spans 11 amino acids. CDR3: CASGEAPPLHF. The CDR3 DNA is TGTGCCAGCGGGGAGGCACCACCCCTCCACTTT.

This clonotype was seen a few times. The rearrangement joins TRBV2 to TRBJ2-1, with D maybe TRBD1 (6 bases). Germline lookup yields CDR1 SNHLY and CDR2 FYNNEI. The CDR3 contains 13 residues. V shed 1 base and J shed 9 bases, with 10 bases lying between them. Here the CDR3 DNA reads TGTGCCAGCAGTGAAGACAGGGAATTTGAGCAGTTCTTC. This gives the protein CASSEDREFEQFF.

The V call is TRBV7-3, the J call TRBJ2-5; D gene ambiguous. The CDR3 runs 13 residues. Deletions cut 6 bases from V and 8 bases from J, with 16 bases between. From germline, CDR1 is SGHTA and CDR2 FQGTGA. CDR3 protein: CASSYDPDSTQYF. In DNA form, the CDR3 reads TGTGCCAGCAGTTATGACCCCGATTCAACCCAGTACTTC.

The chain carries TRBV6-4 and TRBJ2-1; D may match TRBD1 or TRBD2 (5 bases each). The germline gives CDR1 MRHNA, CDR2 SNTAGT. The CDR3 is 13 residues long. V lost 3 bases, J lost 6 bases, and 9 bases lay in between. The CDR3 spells CASSEARGNEQFF. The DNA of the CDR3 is TGTGCCAGCAGTGAAGCGAGGGGCAATGAGCAGTTCTTC.

This chain's CDR3 is CASSLMAGVSYEQYF. DNA for the CDR3: TGTGCCAGCAGCTTGATGGCAGGGGTCTCCTACGAGCAGTACTTC. The chain carries TRBV7-3 and TRBJ2-7, with D possibly TRBD1 on 6 matching bases. Germline CDR1 and CDR2: SGHTA and FQGTGA. Trimming removed 3 bases from V and 0 bases from J, with 12 bases in between. The CDR3 is 15 amino acids.

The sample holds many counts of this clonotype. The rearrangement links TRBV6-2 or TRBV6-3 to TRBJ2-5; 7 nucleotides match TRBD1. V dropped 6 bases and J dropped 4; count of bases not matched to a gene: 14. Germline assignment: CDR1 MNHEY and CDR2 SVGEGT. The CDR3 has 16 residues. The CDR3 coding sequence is TGTGCCAGCAGCCACGGGGACAGAGCCGTGAGAGAGACCCAGTACTTC. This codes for CASSHGDRAVRETQYF.

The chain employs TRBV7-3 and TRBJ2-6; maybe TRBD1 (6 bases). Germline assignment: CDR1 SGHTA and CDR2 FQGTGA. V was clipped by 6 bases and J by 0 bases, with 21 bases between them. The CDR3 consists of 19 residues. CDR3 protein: CASSYSTRQGSSGANVLTF. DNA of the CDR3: TGTGCCAGCAGTTACTCGACTCGGCAGGGGAGCTCTGGGGCCAACGTCCTGACTTTC.

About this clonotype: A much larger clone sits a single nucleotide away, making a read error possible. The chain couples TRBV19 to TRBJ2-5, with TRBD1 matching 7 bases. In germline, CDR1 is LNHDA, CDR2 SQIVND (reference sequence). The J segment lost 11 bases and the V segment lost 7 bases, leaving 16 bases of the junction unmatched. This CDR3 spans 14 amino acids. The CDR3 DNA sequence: TGTGCCAGTATGTTTGGGACAGACCATAATGAGCAGTACTTC. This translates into CASMFGTDHNEQYF.

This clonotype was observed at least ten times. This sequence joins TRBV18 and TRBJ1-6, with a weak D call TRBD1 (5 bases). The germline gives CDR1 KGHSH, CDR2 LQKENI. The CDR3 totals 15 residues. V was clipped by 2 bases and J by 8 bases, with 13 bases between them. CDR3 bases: TGTGCCAGCTCACCAACGACCGACAGTGATTCACCCCTCCACTTT. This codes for CASSPTTDSDSPLHF.

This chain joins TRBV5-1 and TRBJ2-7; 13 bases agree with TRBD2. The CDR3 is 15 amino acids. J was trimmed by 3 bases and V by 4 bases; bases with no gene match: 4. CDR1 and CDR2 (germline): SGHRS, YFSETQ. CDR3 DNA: TGCGCCAGCAGCCTTAGGACTAGCGGGAGCTACGAGCAGTACTTC. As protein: CASSLRTSGSYEQYF.

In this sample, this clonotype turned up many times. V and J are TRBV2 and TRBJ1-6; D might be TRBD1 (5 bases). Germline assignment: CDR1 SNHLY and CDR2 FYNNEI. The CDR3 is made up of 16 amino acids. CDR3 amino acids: CARQPGSAGYNSPLHF. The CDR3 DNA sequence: TGTGCTAGACAACCAGGGTCGGCGGGCTATAATTCACCCCTCCACTTT.

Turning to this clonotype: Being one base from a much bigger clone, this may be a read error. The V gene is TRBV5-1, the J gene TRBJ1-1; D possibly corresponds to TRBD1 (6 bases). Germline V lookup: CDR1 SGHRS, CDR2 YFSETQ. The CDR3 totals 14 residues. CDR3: CASSMDTGGTEASF. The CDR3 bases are TGCGCCAGCAGCATGGATACGGGGGGCACTGAAGCTTCCTTT.

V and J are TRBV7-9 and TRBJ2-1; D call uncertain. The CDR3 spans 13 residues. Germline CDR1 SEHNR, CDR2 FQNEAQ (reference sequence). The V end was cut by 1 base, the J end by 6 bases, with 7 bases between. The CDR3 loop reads CASSLGLVNEQFF. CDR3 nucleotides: TGTGCCAGCAGCTTAGGCCTAGTCAATGAGCAGTTCTTC.

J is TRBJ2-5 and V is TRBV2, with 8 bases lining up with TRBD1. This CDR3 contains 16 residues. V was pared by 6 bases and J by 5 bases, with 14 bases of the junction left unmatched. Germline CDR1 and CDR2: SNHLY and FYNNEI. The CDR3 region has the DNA TGTGCCAGCAGAGACAGGGGTCCGGGTGGCTCGGAGACCCAGTACTTC. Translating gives CASRDRGPGGSETQYF. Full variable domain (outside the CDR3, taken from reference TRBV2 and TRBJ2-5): EPEVTQTPSHQVTQMGQEVILRCVPISNHLYFYWYRQILGQKVEFLVSFYNNEISEKSEIFDDQFSVERPDGSNFTLKIRSTKLEDSAMYFCASRDRGPGGSETQYFGPGTRLLVL.